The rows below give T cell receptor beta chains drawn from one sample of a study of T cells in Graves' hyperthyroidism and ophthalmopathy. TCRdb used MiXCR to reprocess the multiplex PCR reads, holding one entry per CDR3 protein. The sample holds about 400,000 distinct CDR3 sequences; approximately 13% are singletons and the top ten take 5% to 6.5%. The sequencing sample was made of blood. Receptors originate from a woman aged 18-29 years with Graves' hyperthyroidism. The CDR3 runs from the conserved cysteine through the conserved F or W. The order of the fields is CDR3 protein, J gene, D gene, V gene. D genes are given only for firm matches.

CDR3: CASSWGTGLNEQYF
J: TRBJ2-7
D: TRBD1
V: TRBV6-5

CDR3: CASTHLGANVLTF
J: TRBJ2-6
D: .
V: TRBV5-6

CDR3: CASSLVAGGRSYEQYF
J: TRBJ2-7
D: TRBD2
V: TRBV11-1

CDR3: CASSLNPGQGAGEQYF
J: TRBJ2-7
D: TRBD1
V: TRBV7-9

CDR3: CSVGGRDRETQYF
J: TRBJ2-5
D: .
V: TRBV29-1

CDR3: CATSGDEFYGYTF
J: TRBJ1-2
D: .
V: TRBV24-1

CDR3: CASSHHSGRAHEQYF
J: TRBJ2-7
D: TRBD2
V: TRBV3-1

CDR3: CASTPGLAGSYEQYF
J: TRBJ2-7
D: TRBD2
V: TRBV6-1

CDR3: CASSFVRGPAYNEQFF
J: TRBJ2-1
D: .
V: TRBV11-2

CDR3: CSAKQGIDSGNTIYF
J: TRBJ1-3
D: TRBD1
V: TRBV20-1

CDR3: CASSKSDSTDTQYF
J: TRBJ2-3
D: .
V: TRBV6-1

CDR3: CASSIGSGGAKMNTEAFF
J: TRBJ1-1
D: .
V: TRBV19

CDR3: CATSRGGASSTDTQYF
J: TRBJ2-3
D: .
V: TRBV15

CDR3: CASSLNEQFF
J: TRBJ2-1
D: .
V: TRBV28

CDR3: CATSRVGRLNTEAFF
J: TRBJ1-1
D: .
V: TRBV15

CDR3: CASSVVTGELFF
J: TRBJ2-2
D: .
V: TRBV9

CDR3: CASSLGGSPDYGYTF
J: TRBJ1-2
D: .
V: TRBV28

CDR3: CASSPRGRREEKLFF
J: TRBJ1-4
D: TRBD1
V: TRBV25-1

CDR3: CASSTALAGGETQYF
J: TRBJ2-5
D: TRBD2
V: TRBV12-3/TRBV12-4

CDR3: CASSRDSRRPQHF
J: TRBJ1-5
D: .
V: TRBV6-2/TRBV6-3

CDR3: CASSQGRVTNYGYTF
J: TRBJ1-2
D: .
V: TRBV4-1

CDR3: CSASSGDYRKPYEQYF
J: TRBJ2-7
D: .
V: TRBV20-1

CDR3: CSAPNLADSYNEQFF
J: TRBJ2-1
D: TRBD2
V: TRBV20-1

CDR3: CASSLPSGTSGRGSYNEQFF
J: TRBJ2-1
D: TRBD2
V: TRBV7-8

CDR3: CASSVAGTDQNYGYTF
J: TRBJ1-2
D: TRBD1
V: TRBV9

CDR3: CASSPLPRGQETQYF
J: TRBJ2-5
D: .
V: TRBV18

CDR3: CASRGLFHTEAFF
J: TRBJ1-1
D: .
V: TRBV2

CDR3: CASSPSWGWATEAFF
J: TRBJ1-1
D: .
V: TRBV7-2

CDR3: CSARSTGGHSYNEQFF
J: TRBJ2-1
D: .
V: TRBV20-1

CDR3: CASSLDVRGETQYF
J: TRBJ2-5
D: .
V: TRBV28

CDR3: CSAGGQGAITGELFF
J: TRBJ2-2
D: TRBD1
V: TRBV20-1

CDR3: CASSTQQGQETQYF
J: TRBJ2-5
D: .
V: TRBV7-9

CDR3: CASNGRDLFSDNSPLHF
J: TRBJ1-6
D: .
V: TRBV6-2/TRBV6-3

CDR3: CAWSVSYQNIQYF
J: TRBJ2-4
D: .
V: TRBV30

CDR3: CASSQDLPQTEAFF
J: TRBJ1-1
D: .
V: TRBV3-1